Following are 29 T cell receptor beta chains from one sample sequenced in a study of T cell changes during pregnancy in multiple sclerosis. Data came from immunoSEQ multiplex PCR; TCRdb stores just in-frame clones and leaves some out. The table lists 75,000 to 90,000 clones, roughly nine tenths of them singletons, with roughly 4% in the top ten. The source was PBMCs, collected in the first trimester of pregnancy. These receptors came from a female donor in good health, serving as a control in a pregnancy study. Some clones in this sample may be carry-over from other donors' samples.

This chain uses TRBV30 with TRBJ2-3; the match to TRBD2 covers 8 bases. V lost 2 bases to trimming and J lost 4 bases; unmatched junction nucleotides: 5. Germline V gives CDR1 GTSNPN, CDR2 SVGIG (reference sequence). The CDR3 runs 14 residues. The CDR3 here is CAWSRGGRPDTQYF. The CDR3 region has the DNA TGTGCCTGGAGTCGGGGCGGGAGGCCAGATACGCAGTATTTT.

The chain is built from TRBV6-6 and TRBJ2-2, with D perhaps matching TRBD1 (6 bases). The germline CDR1 and CDR2 sequences are MNHNY and SVGAGI (reference sequence). The CDR3 spans 15 residues. Trimming pared 2 bases from V and 2 bases from J, leaving 9 bases between. DNA of the CDR3: TGTGCCAGCAGTTACAGGGACACTAACACCGGGGAGCTGTTTTTT. Its translation is CASSYRDTNTGELFF.

The chain couples TRBV5-4 to TRBJ2-3, with 10 bases that match TRBD2. Losses at the gene ends were 6 bases for V and 1 base for J; bases not matched to a gene: 8. CDR3 length: 16 residues. Germline-derived CDR1 and CDR2 are SGHNT and YYREEE (reference sequence). This chain's CDR3 is CASIPAGGVGTDTQYF. The CDR3 nucleotides are TGTGCCAGCATCCCAGCGGGGGGGGTGGGCACAGATACGCAGTATTTT.

This chain joins TRBV19 and TRBJ1-2; D gene ambiguous. This CDR3 has 13 residues. V lost 11 bases, J lost 2 bases, and 15 bases lay in between. Germline lookup yields CDR1 LNHDA and CDR2 SQIVND (reference sequence). Here the CDR3 reads CASSLGMNYGYTF. The DNA of the CDR3 is TGTGCCTCCTCACTGGGCATGAACTATGGCTACACCTTC.

Written as DNA, the CDR3 is TGTGCCAGCAGTTGGGACAGATTTTACGAGCAGTACTTC. Translated, it gives CASSWDRFYEQYF. V gene TRBV28 combines with J gene TRBJ2-7, with 7 positions matching TRBD1. CDR3 length: 13 amino acids. The J segment lost 4 bases and the V segment lost 4 bases, leaving 4 bases of the junction unmatched. Per the germline V gene, CDR1 is MDHEN and CDR2 is SYDVKM. Variable domain in full (rest from reference TRBV28 and TRBJ2-7): DVKVTQSSRYLVKRTGEKVFLECVQDMDHENMFWYRQDPGLGLRLIYFSYDVKMKEKGDIPEGYSVSREKKERFSLILESASTNQTSMYLCASSWDRFYEQYFGPGTRLTVT.

This chain joins TRBV19 and TRBJ2-1; 9 bases agree with TRBD2. CDR1 is LNHDA and CDR2 is SQIVND in the germline V gene (reference sequence). The CDR3 totals 12 residues. V gave up 3 bases and J gave up 13 bases; unmatched junction bases: 4. CDR3 in DNA: TGTGCCAGTAGTATGGCGGGGGGGCCCCAGTTCTTC. Protein: CASSMAGGPQFF.

This clone was seen a single time. This sequence joins TRBV27 and TRBJ1-5, with 7 bases fitting TRBD1. Trimming at V came to 7 bases and at J to 5 bases, leaving 8 bases not matched to a gene. Germline V lookup: CDR1 MNHEY, CDR2 SMNVEV (reference sequence). This CDR3 contains 14 residues. The CDR3: CASKSGQADQPQHF. The CDR3 nucleotides are TGTGCCAGCAAAAGCGGACAGGCAGATCAGCCCCAGCATTTT.

The V gene is TRBV11-2, the J gene TRBJ2-5; the match to TRBD1 covers 7 bases. Germline-derived CDR1 and CDR2 are SGHAT and FQNNGV. CDR3 length: 15 residues. J gave up 5 bases and V 3 bases, and 9 bases lay outside the gene matches. CDR3 region: CASSFSSGTAETQYF. The DNA of the CDR3 is TGTGCCAGCAGCTTTTCCTCGGGGACAGCCGAGACCCAGTACTTC.

The genes are TRBV6-1 and TRBJ2-3, with D unresolved. Trimming stripped 1 base from V and 2 bases from J, with 10 bases between. CDR1 MNHNS and CDR2 SASEGT come from the germline V gene. The CDR3 is 15 amino acids. The CDR3 DNA reads TGTGCCAGCAGTGAAGATGGTAGCTTCACAGATACGCAGTATTTT. It translates to CASSEDGSFTDTQYF.

J is TRBJ2-1 and V is TRBV11-2; the D gene is possibly TRBD1 (6 bases). V was shortened by 2 bases and J by 6 bases, with 8 bases between the two germline ends. CDR3 length: 13 residues. The germline V gene encodes CDR1 SGHAT and CDR2 FQNNGV. The CDR3 is CASSLNRVNEQFF. In nucleotides, the CDR3 is TGTGCCAGCAGCTTAAACAGGGTCAATGAGCAGTTCTTC. Based on the CDR3 plus reference TRBV11-2 and TRBJ2-1, the full variable domain is EAGVAQSPRYKIIEKRQSVAFWCNPISGHATLYWYQQILGQGPKLLIQFQNNGVVDDSQLPKDRFSAERLKGVDSTLKIQPAKLEDSAVYLCASSLNRVNEQFFGPGTRLTVL.

The chain employs TRBV19 and TRBJ2-3; 14 nucleotides line up with TRBD2. V dropped 6 bases and J dropped 3; count of bases not matched to a gene: 8. This CDR3 has 17 amino acids. Per germline, CDR1 LNHDA and CDR2 SQIVND (reference sequence). CDR3 in DNA: TGTGCCAGTAGGAACAGACTAGCGGGGGGGCTAACAGATACGCAGTATTTT. This encodes CASRNRLAGGLTDTQYF. Supplemented by reference TRBV19 and TRBJ2-3, the full variable domain reads DGGITQSPKYLFRKEGQNVTLSCEQNLNHDAMYWYRQDPGQGLRLIYYSQIVNDFQKGDIAEGYSVSREKKESFPLTVTSAQKNPTAFYLCASRNRLAGGLTDTQYFGPGTRLTVL.

J is TRBJ1-5 and V is TRBV2, with 7 bases that match TRBD1. This CDR3 has 12 residues. V lost 8 bases to trimming and J lost 6 bases; unmatched junction nucleotides: 4. Germline V gene lookup returns CDR1 SNHLY and CDR2 FYNNEI. DNA for the CDR3: TGTGCCAGCTCCAGACAGGGTCAGCCCCAGCATTTT. This translates into CASSRQGQPQHF.

The chain uses TRBV6-5 and TRBJ2-1; 7 nucleotides agree with TRBD2. The CDR3 extends over 14 amino acids. CDR1 MNHEY and CDR2 SVGAGI come from the germline V gene. V shed 6 bases and J 4 bases; nucleotides not matched to a gene: 6. The CDR3 DNA sequence: TGTGCCAGCAGCCCTGGGGAGGGATACAATGAGCAGTTCTTC. This encodes CASSPGEGYNEQFF.

The rearrangement joins TRBV28 to TRBJ1-1; 7 nucleotides agree with TRBD1. V trimming: 7 bases; J trimming: 3 bases; junction bases outside the gene matches: 2. The CDR3 has 12 amino acids. CDR1 and CDR2 from the germline V gene are MDHEN and SYDVKM. CDR3 protein: CASITGDTEAFF. The CDR3 region has the DNA TGTGCCAGCATCACAGGGGACACTGAAGCTTTCTTT.

This chain uses TRBV7-9 with TRBJ2-3; 11 bases are shared with TRBD2. In germline, CDR1 is SEHNR, CDR2 FQNEAQ (reference sequence). Germline trimming cut 5 bases from V and 2 bases from J; bases unmatched to any gene: 12. The CDR3 is made up of 18 amino acids. The CDR3: CASSPPFPSGGNTDTQYF. The CDR3 DNA is TGTGCCAGCAGCCCGCCCTTTCCTAGCGGGGGGAACACAGATACGCAGTATTTT. The entire variable domain, with the rest obtained from reference TRBV7-9 and TRBJ2-3, is as follows: DTGVSQNPRHKITKRGQNVTFRCDPISEHNRLYWYRQTLGQGPEFLTYFQNEAQLEKSRLLSDRFSAERPKGSFSTLEIQRTEQGDSAMYLCASSPPFPSGGNTDTQYFGPGTRLTVL.

The chain links TRBV20-1 to TRBJ1-1; no definite D call. Germline CDR1 and CDR2: DFQATT and SNEGSKA (reference sequence). This CDR3 comprises 11 residues. Trimming cost V 5 bases and J 1 base, with 5 bases left between them. CDR3 loop: CSAWRNTEAFF. The CDR3 bases are TGCAGTGCTTGGAGGAACACTGAAGCTTTCTTT.

The chain joins TRBV5-8 to TRBJ2-5, with unresolved D. The germline gives CDR1 SGHTS, CDR2 YDEGEE. Trimming took off 5 bases at V and 4 bases at J, with 9 bases between the two ends. The CDR3 sequence is 12 residues long. The CDR3 nucleotides are TGTGCCAGCAGTTCTACGCTAGAGACCCAGTACTTC. Amino acids: CASSSTLETQYF.

The chain couples TRBV9 to TRBJ2-1; 8 bases match TRBD2. Trimming took 0 bases from V and 7 from J; bases not matched to a gene: 9. CDR1 is SGDLS, CDR2 YYNGEE, per germline. The CDR3 is 16 residues long. The CDR3 sequence is CASSVASAGGYNEQFF. The CDR3 DNA is TGTGCCAGCAGCGTAGCTTCTGCGGGAGGATATAATGAGCAGTTCTTC.

This rearrangement joins TRBV6-1 to TRBJ2-7, with TRBD1 matching over 7 bases. CDR1 and CDR2 from the germline V gene are MNHNS and SASEGT. This CDR3 is 15 amino acids long. V dropped 6 bases and J dropped 7; count of bases not matched to a gene: 15. The CDR3 spells CASSRDRQGIGEQYF. The CDR3 coding sequence is TGTGCCAGCAGCCGCGACCGACAGGGTATAGGGGAGCAGTACTTC.

This chain's CDR3 is CASSLYSGELFF. The CDR3 bases are TGTGCCAGCAGCCTTTACTCCGGGGAGCTGTTTTTT. This rearrangement joins TRBV14 to TRBJ2-2; D gene ambiguous. Germline assignment: CDR1 SGHDN and CDR2 FVKESK. This CDR3 has 12 amino acids. The germline V and J ends were trimmed by 4 bases and 6 bases, with 6 bases remaining between them.

This chain links TRBV30 with TRBJ1-1; a weak D match, TRBD1 (6 bases). Trimming took 1 base from V and 10 from J, leaving 13 bases between them. The CDR3 extends over 12 amino acids. Germline loops: CDR1 GTSNPN, CDR2 SVGIG (reference sequence). The CDR3 loop is CAWSDRRGRAFF. The CDR3 bases are TGTGCCTGGAGTGACCGCAGGGGACGAGCTTTCTTT.

The count of this clone is one. The chain joins TRBV11-2 to TRBJ1-4; 8 nucleotides align to TRBD1. The CDR3 totals 15 residues. Per the germline V gene, CDR1 is SGHAT and CDR2 is FQNNGV. V lost 5 bases and J lost 9; bases outside the gene matches: 11. The CDR3 reads CASSVPGGNRKKLFF. CDR3 nucleotide sequence: TGTGCCAGCAGCGTTCCAGGGGGCAATAGAAAAAAACTGTTTTTT.

This clone was counted once. The rearrangement joins TRBV13 to TRBJ2-5, with TRBD2 matching over 10 bases. The J call is uncertain, as TRBJ2-7 better fits the DNA end. The CDR3 contains 17 residues. From germline, CDR1 is PRHDT and CDR2 FYEKMQ (reference sequence). The CDR3 DNA follows: TGTGCCAGCACCACGGCTAGCGGGGGCCCCAGCTCCTACGAGCAGTACTTC. Translated: CASTTASGGPSSYEQYF.

This rearrangement joins TRBV28 to TRBJ1-5, with D possibly being TRBD1 (6 bases). CDR1 and CDR2 (germline): MDHEN, SYDVKM. V was pared by 3 bases and J by 1 base, with 22 bases between. This CDR3 is 19 amino acids long. CDR3 DNA sequence: TGTGCCAGCAGTTTGAGCTGGCGGGGGGCGCCGGGGAGCAATCAGCCCCAGCATTTT. Encoded protein: CASSLSWRGAPGSNQPQHF.

The CDR3 region has the DNA TGTGCCAGCAGCCTTGACAACTCCTACGAGCAGTACTTC. Translated: CASSLDNSYEQYF. The rearrangement uses TRBV28 and TRBJ2-7; no definite D call. This CDR3 has 13 amino acids. Germline loops: CDR1 MDHEN, CDR2 SYDVKM. V dropped 6 bases and J dropped 0 bases, with 9 bases sitting between them.

CDR3 amino acids: CASSYSGDRDLYGYTF. For the CDR3, the DNA is TGTGCCAGCAGTTACTCAGGGGACAGGGATCTCTATGGCTACACCTTC. V is TRBV6-5 and J is TRBJ1-2; TRBD1 matches 9 bases. The V gene end was trimmed by 0 bases and the J gene end by 4 bases; junction bases not matched to a gene: 6. The CDR3 has 16 residues. Germline V gives CDR1 MNHEY, CDR2 SVGAGI.

The V and J genes are TRBV27 and TRBJ1-2; D gene ambiguous. Per germline, CDR1 MNHEY and CDR2 SMNVEV (reference sequence). CDR3 length: 14 residues. The germline V and J ends were trimmed by 3 bases and 6 bases, with 14 bases remaining between them. CDR3 in amino acids: CASSFGFQRNGYTF. The CDR3 DNA follows: TGTGCCAGCAGTTTCGGGTTTCAAAGAAATGGCTACACCTTC.

This chain links TRBV4-3 with TRBJ1-2, with TRBD1 identical over 8 bases. Germline V gene data show CDR1 as LGHNA and CDR2 as YSLEER. The CDR3 contains 14 residues. The V segment lost 4 bases and the J segment 0 bases; nucleotides outside the gene matches: 1. Here the CDR3 DNA reads TGCGCCAGCAGCCCACAGGGGGCTAACTATGGCTACACCTTC. Encoded protein: CASSPQGANYGYTF.

CDR3 bases: TGTGCCAGCTCATCAAAGACAGGGGGTACTGAAGCTTTCTTT. Its translation: CASSSKTGGTEAFF. The rearrangement joins TRBV18 to TRBJ1-1; 9 bases map to TRBD1. The CDR3 covers 14 residues. The trim removed 5 bases at V and 5 bases at J, leaving 6 bases unmatched. CDR1 and CDR2 (germline): KGHSH, LQKENI.